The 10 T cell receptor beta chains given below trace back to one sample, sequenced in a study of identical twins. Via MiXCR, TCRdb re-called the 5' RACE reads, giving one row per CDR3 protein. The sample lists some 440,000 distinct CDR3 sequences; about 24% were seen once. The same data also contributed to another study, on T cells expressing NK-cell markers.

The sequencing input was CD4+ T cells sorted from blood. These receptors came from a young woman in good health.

This CDR3 reads CASSLAEAGTGGANVLTF. As DNA, the CDR3 is TGCGCCAGCAGCTTGGCCGAGGCAGGGACTGGCGGGGCCAACGTCCTGACTTTC. This sequence joins TRBV5-1 and TRBJ2-6; TRBD2 is a possible D gene (6 bases). CDR1 SGHRS and CDR2 YFSETQ come from the germline V gene. The CDR3 totals 18 residues. Trimming shortened V by 0 bases and J by 4 bases, and 17 bases separated the two germline ends.

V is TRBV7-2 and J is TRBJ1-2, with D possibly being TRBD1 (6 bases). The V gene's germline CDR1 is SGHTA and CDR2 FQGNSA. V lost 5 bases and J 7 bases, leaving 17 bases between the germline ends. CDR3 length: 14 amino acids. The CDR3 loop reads CASSRPLGGFGYTF. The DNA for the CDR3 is TGTGCCAGCAGCCGCCCGTTGGGGGGCTTTGGCTACACCTTC.

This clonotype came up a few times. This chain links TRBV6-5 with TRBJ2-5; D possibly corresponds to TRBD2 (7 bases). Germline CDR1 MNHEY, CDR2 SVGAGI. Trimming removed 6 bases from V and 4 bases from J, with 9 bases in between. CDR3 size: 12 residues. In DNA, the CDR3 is TGTGCCAGCAGGCGGGGGCGAGAGACCCAGTACTTC. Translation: CASRRGRETQYF.

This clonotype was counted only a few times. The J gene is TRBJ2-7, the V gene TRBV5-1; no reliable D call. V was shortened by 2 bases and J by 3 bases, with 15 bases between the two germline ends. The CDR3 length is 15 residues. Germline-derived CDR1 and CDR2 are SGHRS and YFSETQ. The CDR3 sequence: CASSFSPLPIYEQYF. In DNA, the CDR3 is TGCGCCAGCAGCTTCTCCCCCCTTCCCATCTACGAGCAGTACTTC.

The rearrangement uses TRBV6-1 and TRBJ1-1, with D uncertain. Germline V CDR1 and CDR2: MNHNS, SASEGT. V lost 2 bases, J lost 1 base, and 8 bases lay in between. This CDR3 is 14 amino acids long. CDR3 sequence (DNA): TGTGCCAGCAGTGAATGGGCCGCGAACACTGAAGCTTTCTTT. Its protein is CASSEWAANTEAFF.

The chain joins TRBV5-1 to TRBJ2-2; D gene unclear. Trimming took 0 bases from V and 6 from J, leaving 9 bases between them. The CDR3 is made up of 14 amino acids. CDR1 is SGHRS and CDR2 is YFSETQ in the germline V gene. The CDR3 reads CASSLEAGPGELFF. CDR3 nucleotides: TGCGCCAGCAGCTTGGAGGCAGGCCCCGGGGAGCTGTTTTTT.

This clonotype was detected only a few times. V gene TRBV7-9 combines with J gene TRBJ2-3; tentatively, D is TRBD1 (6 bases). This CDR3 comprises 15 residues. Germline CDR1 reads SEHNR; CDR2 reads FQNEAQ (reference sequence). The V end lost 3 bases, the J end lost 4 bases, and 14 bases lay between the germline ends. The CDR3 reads CASSFTGFSADTQYF. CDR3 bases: TGTGCCAGCAGCTTCACAGGGTTCAGTGCAGATACGCAGTATTTT.

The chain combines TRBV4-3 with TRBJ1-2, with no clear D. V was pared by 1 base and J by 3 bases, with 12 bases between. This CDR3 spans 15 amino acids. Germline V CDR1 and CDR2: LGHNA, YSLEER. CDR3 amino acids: CASSQASLNYYGYTF. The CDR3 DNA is TGCGCCAGCAGCCAAGCCAGCCTGAACTACTATGGCTACACCTTC.

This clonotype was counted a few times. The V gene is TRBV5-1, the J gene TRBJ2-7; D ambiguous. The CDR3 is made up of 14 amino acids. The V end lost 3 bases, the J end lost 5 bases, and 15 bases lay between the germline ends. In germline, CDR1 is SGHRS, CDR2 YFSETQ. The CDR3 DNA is TGCGCCAGCAGCTCTGGTCTGGCTCGCCACGAGCAGTACTTC. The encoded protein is CASSSGLARHEQYF.

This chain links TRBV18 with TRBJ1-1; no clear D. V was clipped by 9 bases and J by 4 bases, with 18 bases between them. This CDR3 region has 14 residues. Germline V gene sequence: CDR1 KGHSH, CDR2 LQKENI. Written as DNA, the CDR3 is TGTGCCAGTTCGGGAGCCAGTTCTAGCACTGAAGCTTTCTTT. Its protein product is CASSGASSSTEAFF.